This T cell receptor beta chain is from a study of CD8+ T cells in alopecia areata. Study summary: At a dose of 5 to 10 mg twice daily, oral tofacitinib was given to treated patients.

RNA was isolated and reverse transcribed to cDNA, the sequencing template. Libraries were prepared by immunoSEQ multiplex PCR; TCRdb keeps only in-frame clonotypes and omits some of them. The repertoire includes 130,000 or so clones, 49% of them detected once, and approximately 19% sits in the top ten. Whole-study findings and limits: Mice gave a clearer picture of TCR sharing than patients did, possibly for HLA-related reasons.

About this clone: Antigen specificity is unknown.

The sequencing here drew on CD8+ T cells sorted from blood, taken at week 0. The sequence came from a human donor with alopecia areata.

The CDR3 here is CASGQRFAGELFF. As DNA, the CDR3 is TGTGCCAGCGGGCAAAGGTTCGCCGGGGAGCTGTTTTTT. V usage is TRBV6-6 and J usage is TRBJ2-2; no reliable D call. The CDR3 has 13 residues. Germline CDR1 is MNHNY and CDR2 is SVGAGI (reference sequence). The V end was cut by 8 bases, the J end by 6 bases, with 13 bases between.